This entry lists 12 T cell receptor beta chains sequenced from one sample in a study of blood T cell repertoires in COVID-19. Sequenced by immunoSEQ multiplex PCR; TCRdb stores in-frame clones only, minus some. The data show a few hundred thousand clones, roughly nine tenths seen once. Source material: PBMCs or T cells enriched from blood (not recorded which). The receptors derive from a man younger than 35 who had recovered from COVID-19.

The CDR3 coding sequence is TGTGCCAGCTCACCTCGACAGGGGAAGGTCGACGAGCAGTACTTC. It translates to CASSPRQGKVDEQYF. This chain joins TRBV18 and TRBJ2-7; 8 positions match TRBD1. CDR1 and CDR2 (germline): KGHSH, LQKENI. The length of the CDR3 is 15 residues. V shed 3 bases, J shed 5 bases, and the junction held 9 bases outside the gene matches.

This clone was detected only once. The rearrangement links TRBV7-9 to TRBJ2-2, with TRBD2 matching over 7 bases. V trimming: 1 base; J trimming: 3 bases; junction bases outside the gene matches: 11. CDR1 SEHNR and CDR2 FQNEAQ come from the germline V gene (reference sequence). The CDR3 covers 18 residues. Here the CDR3 reads CASSLGVTSAPDTGELFF. Here the CDR3 DNA reads TGTGCCAGCAGCTTAGGCGTTACTAGCGCCCCAGACACCGGGGAGCTGTTTTTT.

The chain has TRBV5-4 and TRBJ1-2, with TRBD1 identical over 9 bases. V lost 4 bases, J lost 6 bases, and 16 bases stayed unmatched. Germline CDR1 SGHNT, CDR2 YYREEE (reference sequence). The CDR3 has 17 residues. CDR3 amino acids: CASSQDWNRGHLHGYTF. The CDR3 coding sequence is TGTGCCAGCAGCCAGGATTGGAACAGGGGGCATCTACATGGCTACACCTTC.

The rearrangement links TRBV9 to TRBJ2-3; possible D gene TRBD1, 6 bases. This CDR3 is built from 18 residues. Germline V CDR1 and CDR2: SGDLS, YYNGEE. V lost 0 bases to trimming and J lost 3 bases, with 20 bases between them. DNA of the CDR3: TGTGCCAGCAGCGTAGGATATCGGGACAAGGGTTTAACAGATACGCAGTATTTT. This translates into CASSVGYRDKGLTDTQYF.

This chain links TRBV29-1 with TRBJ2-3; the D gene is possibly TRBD1 (7 bases). Trimming took off 0 bases at V and 5 bases at J, with 21 bases between the two ends. In germline, CDR1 is SQVTM, CDR2 ANQGSEA. The CDR3 has 17 amino acids. In nucleotides, the CDR3 is TGCAGCGTTGAAGATCGAGGGGGCCTTCGGAGGGGAGATACGCAGTATTTT. Encoded protein: CSVEDRGGLRRGDTQYF.

The chain employs TRBV7-3 and TRBJ1-5; weak D call: TRBD1 (5 bases). CDR1 and CDR2 from the germline V gene are SGHTA and FQGTGA. V shed 5 bases and J shed 4 bases, with 9 bases lying between them. The CDR3 totals 13 residues. The CDR3 reads CASSTHRNQPQHF. The CDR3 DNA reads as TGTGCCAGCAGCACACACAGGAATCAGCCCCAGCATTTT.

The J gene is TRBJ2-1, the V gene TRBV5-4; 9 bases fit TRBD1. Germline lookup yields CDR1 SGHNT and CDR2 YYREEE (reference sequence). Trimming at V came to 2 bases and at J to 10 bases, leaving 4 bases not matched to a gene. CDR3 length: 13 amino acids. The CDR3 DNA reads as TGTGCCAGCAGCTTACAGGGGGCGGAGGAGCAGTTCTTC. It yields the protein CASSLQGAEEQFF.

The gene calls are TRBV12-3 or TRBV12-4 and TRBJ1-2; 7 bases map to TRBD1. The CDR3 is 12 residues long. The trim removed 5 bases at V and 10 bases at J, leaving 7 bases unmatched. CDR3 residues: CASSATGRDYTF. DNA of the CDR3: TGTGCCAGCAGTGCGACAGGGCGAGACTACACCTTC.

The chain combines TRBV6-5 with TRBJ2-7; 13 bases align to TRBD2. J was trimmed by 4 bases and V by 5 bases; bases with no gene match: 5. Germline loops: CDR1 MNHEY, CDR2 SVGAGI. The CDR3 runs to 15 residues. The CDR3: CASSPGTSGKYEQYF. The CDR3 DNA reads as TGTGCCAGCAGTCCCGGGACTAGCGGGAAATACGAGCAGTACTTC.

V gene TRBV9 combines with J gene TRBJ2-1, with 7 bases fitting TRBD1. Per the germline V gene, CDR1 is SGDLS and CDR2 is YYNGEE. This CDR3 comprises 14 residues. V was clipped by 0 bases and J by 8 bases; unmatched bases: 5. The CDR3 spells CASSVVGQKDEQFF. The CDR3 region has the DNA TGTGCCAGCAGCGTAGTGGGACAGAAGGATGAGCAGTTCTTC.

The CDR3 region has the DNA TGTGCCAGCAGCGGGGGCGGATCCGGGAACACTGAAGCTTTCTTT. Translating it yields CASSGGGSGNTEAFF. V is TRBV9 and J is TRBJ1-1; D may be TRBD1 (5 bases). Germline V lookup: CDR1 SGDLS, CDR2 YYNGEE. The CDR3 sequence is 15 residues long. V gave up 3 bases and J gave up 1 base, with 13 bases separating them. Variable domain in full (rest from reference TRBV9 and TRBJ1-1): DSGVTQTPKHLITATGQRVTLRCSPRSGDLSVYWYQQSLDQGLQFLIQYYNGEERAKGNILERFSAQQFPDLHSELNLSSLELGDSALYFCASSGGGSGNTEAFFGQGTRLTVV.

Turning to this clone: This sample also contains other DNA sequences that code for the same CDR3. V gene TRBV27 combines with J gene TRBJ2-7; 9 bases agree with TRBD1. The CDR3 is made up of 13 amino acids. Trimming took 6 bases from V and 4 from J; bases not matched to a gene: 4. Germline CDR1 is MNHEY and CDR2 is SMNVEV (reference sequence). The CDR3 DNA reads TGTGCCAGCAGCCTACAGGGGGCATACGAGCAGTACTTC. It encodes CASSLQGAYEQYF.